Listed here are 24 T cell receptor beta chains from one sample, sequenced in a study of T cells in Graves' hyperthyroidism and ophthalmopathy. Amplified regions were TCR beta CDR3 sequences from RNA transcripts. TCR CDR3 underwent first-round RT-PCR with the HTBI primer set. TCRdb used MiXCR to reprocess the multiplex PCR reads, holding one entry per CDR3 protein. In the table there are around 500,000 distinct CDR3 sequences, about an eighth of which are singletons. The sequenced sample consisted of blood. The receptor source for this set is a woman in her late teens or twenties with Graves' hyperthyroidism.

This clonotype was picked up many times. The chain carries TRBV7-2 and TRBJ1-2; 8 bases are shared with TRBD1. The junction had 4 bases not matched to a gene; V was cut back by 2 bases and J by 8 bases. This CDR3 is 13 amino acids long. Germline V gene sequence: CDR1 SGHTA, CDR2 FQGNSA. CDR3 nucleotide sequence: TGTGCCAGCAGCTTACCAGGGGGCATAGGCTACACCTTC. Residues: CASSLPGGIGYTF.

This clonotype was detected many times. The chain recombines TRBV10-3 with TRBJ1-6; TRBD1 agrees at 7 bases. The V and J ends lost 3 bases and 10 bases, in that order; junction bases with no gene match: 6. The CDR3 has 14 residues. Per the germline V gene, CDR1 is ENHRY and CDR2 is SYGVKD. The CDR3 loop reads CAISDGGGASPLHF. The CDR3 DNA is TGTGCCATCAGTGACGGAGGGGGCGCGTCACCCCTCCACTTT.

This clonotype was found a few times. The CDR3 DNA reads as TGTGCCAGCAGCTTAAAGCTAGGGGGAACGGCTTACAATGAGCAGTTCTTC. Protein: CASSLKLGGTAYNEQFF. V gene TRBV7-3 combines with J gene TRBJ2-1; maybe TRBD1 (6 bases). This CDR3 comprises 17 residues. Trimming shortened V by 1 base and J by 4 bases, and 17 bases separated the two germline ends. Looked up from germline, CDR1 is SGHTA and CDR2 is FQGTGA.

This clonotype appeared many times. This chain connects TRBV11-1 to TRBJ2-1; 13 nucleotides align to TRBD2. From germline, CDR1 is SGHAT and CDR2 FQDESV (reference sequence). V was clipped by 4 bases and J by 4 bases; unmatched bases: 4. This CDR3 has 16 residues. This CDR3 reads CASSSWTSGGYNEQFF. CDR3 DNA sequence: TGTGCCAGCAGCTCCTGGACTAGCGGGGGTTACAATGAGCAGTTCTTC.

This clonotype was counted at least ten times. The rearrangement joins TRBV11-2 to TRBJ2-5, with no clear D. The CDR3 is made up of 16 amino acids. The germline gives CDR1 SGHAT, CDR2 FQNNGV. The V end lost 5 bases, the J end lost 4 bases, and 20 bases lay between the germline ends. Here the CDR3 reads CASSPRGGPQAETQYF. The CDR3 DNA sequence: TGTGCCAGCAGCCCCCGCGGCGGCCCCCAGGCAGAGACCCAGTACTTC.

A remark on this clonotype: Because it lacks the conserved phenylalanine or tryptophan at the end, this CDR3 is likely a read error. The chain employs TRBV6-1 and TRBJ1-1; 9 nucleotides align to TRBD1. J was trimmed by 1 base and V by 4 bases; bases with no gene match: 4. The length of the CDR3 is 15 residues. From germline, CDR1 is MNHNS and CDR2 SASEGT. The CDR3 region has the DNA TGTGCCAGCAGTGCACCGGGACAGGGGAACACTGAAGCTTTCTCT. Translating it yields CASSAPGQGNTEAFS.

The chain couples TRBV14 to TRBJ1-2, with D maybe TRBD1 (5 bases). CDR3 length: 14 residues. Germline loops: CDR1 SGHDN, CDR2 FVKESK. V was trimmed by 0 bases and J by 6 bases, leaving 11 bases between them. This CDR3 is CASSQDAGRHGYTF. The CDR3 coding sequence is TGTGCCAGCAGCCAAGATGCGGGGCGGCATGGCTACACCTTC.

As DNA, the CDR3 is TGTGCCAGCAGCCTGGGAGGCAGCCTCAATCAGCCCCAGCATTTT. Translation gives CASSLGGSLNQPQHF. The chain joins TRBV5-8 to TRBJ1-5, with D unresolved. V was pared by 4 bases and J by 3 bases, with 14 bases between. CDR1 is SGHTS and CDR2 is YDEGEE in the germline V gene. CDR3 length: 15 amino acids. Full variable domain (missing parts from reference TRBV5-8 and TRBJ1-5): EAGVTQSPTHLIKTRGQQATLRCSPISGHTSVYWYQQALGLGLQFLLWYDEGEERNRGNFPPRFSGRQFPNYSSELNVNALELEDSALYLCASSLGGSLNQPQHFGDGTRLSIL.

This chain joins TRBV3-1 and TRBJ2-7; D gene ambiguous. V gave up 5 bases and J gave up 3 bases, with 8 bases separating them. Germline V gene sequence: CDR1 LGHDT, CDR2 YNNKEL (reference sequence). The CDR3 extends over 12 amino acids. The CDR3 is CASSGSLYEQYF. In DNA, the CDR3 is TGTGCCAGCAGCGGAAGCCTCTACGAGCAGTACTTC.

The rearrangement joins TRBV12-3 or TRBV12-4 to TRBJ2-2; 7 nucleotides match TRBD1. This CDR3 is 14 amino acids long. V gave up 8 bases and J gave up 4 bases; unmatched junction bases: 7. The CDR3 DNA reads as TGTGCCAGCGGCCGGGACAGTTCCACCGGGGAGCTGTTTTTT. Translating it yields CASGRDSSTGELFF.

The table lists this clonotype with a few counts. V is TRBV19 and J is TRBJ1-1; tentative D call: TRBD1 (6 bases). CDR3 size: 12 residues. The germline gives CDR1 LNHDA, CDR2 SQIVND (reference sequence). Trimming cost V 10 bases and J 4 bases, with 13 bases left between them. The CDR3 protein is CATIQGVTEAFF. DNA of the CDR3: TGTGCCACAATACAGGGTGTCACTGAAGCTTTCTTT.

This clonotype showed up many times. The rearrangement joins TRBV24-1 to TRBJ2-5; tentatively, D is TRBD1 (5 bases). V lost 0 bases to trimming and J lost 0 bases, with 13 bases between them. The germline gives CDR1 KGHDR, CDR2 SFDVKD. CDR3 length: 17 amino acids. The CDR3 bases are TGTGCCACCAGTGATTTGCCCCAGGGCCCTTACCAAGAGACCCAGTACTTC. This gives the protein CATSDLPQGPYQETQYF.

The gene calls are TRBV6-2 or TRBV6-3 and TRBJ1-5, with D possibly matching TRBD1 (5 bases). Germline values: CDR1 MNHEY, CDR2 SVGEGT. The CDR3 is 13 residues long. Trimming took 7 bases from V and 4 from J, leaving 11 bases between them. Here the CDR3 reads CASNRFGNQPQHF. As DNA, the CDR3 is TGTGCCAGCAACAGGTTTGGAAATCAGCCCCAGCATTTT.

This clonotype was detected ten times or more. V and J are TRBV2 and TRBJ2-5; 9 nucleotides match TRBD2. This CDR3 is built from 21 residues. Germline trimming cut 6 bases from V and 4 bases from J; bases unmatched to any gene: 27. In germline, CDR1 is SNHLY, CDR2 FYNNEI. CDR3 nucleotides: TGTGCCAGCAGCCCAGCGGGACAGACCCCGAGACTAGCGGCCCTTCCAGAGACCCAGTACTTC. It yields the protein CASSPAGQTPRLAALPETQYF.

Ten or more counts support this clonotype. The CDR3 DNA reads as TGTGCCAGCAGCAAGGACAGGGTGACAGATACGCAGTATTTT. The encoded protein is CASSKDRVTDTQYF. The chain combines TRBV7-3 with TRBJ2-3, with 8 bases lining up with TRBD1. Germline V gene lookup returns CDR1 SGHTA and CDR2 FQGTGA. Trimming took 5 bases from V and 3 from J; bases not matched to a gene: 4. This CDR3 spans 14 amino acids.

This clonotype was seen many times. This chain's CDR3 is CSARDRADQIQETQYF. For the CDR3, the DNA is TGCAGTGCTAGAGATCGGGCGGACCAAATTCAAGAGACCCAGTACTTC. The chain has TRBV20-1 and TRBJ2-5; the D is unclear. Between the trimmed V and J ends, which lost 0 bases and 2 bases, there was a span of 16 bases. This CDR3 has 16 amino acids. Germline V lookup: CDR1 DFQATT, CDR2 SNEGSKA (reference sequence).

This clonotype has a count of ten or more. The chain uses TRBV6-1 and TRBJ1-2; tentatively, D is TRBD1 (6 bases). The germline V gene has CDR1 MNHNS and CDR2 SASEGT. This CDR3 spans 16 amino acids. V lost 7 bases to trimming and J lost 0 bases, with 18 bases between them. The CDR3 spells CASTQRGGPANYGYTF. The CDR3 DNA reads as TGTGCCAGCACCCAGAGAGGGGGACCAGCTAACTATGGCTACACCTTC.

This clonotype was seen a handful of times. V and J are TRBV6-1 and TRBJ2-1; D remains unclear. CDR1 and CDR2 (germline): MNHNS, SASEGT. Between the trimmed V and J ends, which lost 1 base and 4 bases, there was a span of 11 bases. The CDR3 sequence is 15 residues long. CDR3: CASSEVSSYYNEQFF. The CDR3 DNA is TGTGCCAGCAGTGAAGTTAGTTCGTATTACAATGAGCAGTTCTTC.

The table lists this clonotype with many counts. J is TRBJ2-1 and V is TRBV20-1, with D possibly being TRBD2 (5 bases). V gave up 0 bases and J gave up 1 base, with 16 bases separating them. Germline V gives CDR1 DFQATT, CDR2 SNEGSKA (reference sequence). The CDR3 length is 17 residues. This CDR3 reads CSARDGNRGGSYNEQFF. The CDR3 bases are TGCAGTGCTAGAGATGGTAATCGGGGTGGATCCTACAATGAGCAGTTCTTC.

This clonotype was recorded many times. This sequence joins TRBV24-1 and TRBJ1-2; D may be TRBD1 (6 bases). The CDR3 runs to 13 residues. Deletions cut 5 bases from V and 3 bases from J, with 9 bases between. Germline-derived CDR1 and CDR2 are KGHDR and SFDVKD. The CDR3 DNA reads TGTGCCACCAGTGCAGGGGATTACTATGGCTACACCTTC. As protein: CATSAGDYYGYTF.

The table lists this clonotype with many counts. This chain connects TRBV7-9 to TRBJ1-1; D may be TRBD1 (5 bases). The germline V gene encodes CDR1 SEHNR and CDR2 FQNEAQ (reference sequence). This CDR3 is 14 amino acids long. The V end lost 4 bases, the J end lost 3 bases, and 12 bases lay between the germline ends. CDR3 protein: CASSSSRDYTEAFF. CDR3 DNA sequence: TGTGCCAGCAGCTCAAGCCGGGACTACACTGAAGCTTTCTTT.

The table lists this clonotype with many counts. The chain uses TRBV7-2 and TRBJ1-2; D is uncertain. Germline loops: CDR1 SGHTA, CDR2 FQGNSA. The CDR3 sequence is 12 residues long. V was clipped by 4 bases and J by 4 bases, with 7 bases between them. In DNA, the CDR3 is TGTGCCAGCAGCTCAGGACCCTATGGCTACACCTTC. Residues: CASSSGPYGYTF.

This clonotype was recorded at least ten times. This chain joins TRBV28 and TRBJ1-2; the match to TRBD1 covers 7 bases. Germline CDR1 MDHEN, CDR2 SYDVKM. After removal of 2 bases from V and 4 bases from J, the junction contained 7 bases not matched to a gene. The length of the CDR3 is 15 residues. CDR3 sequence reads: CASSLLQGLGYGYTF. The DNA for the CDR3 is TGTGCCAGCAGTTTACTACAGGGGCTCGGCTATGGCTACACCTTC.

The chain recombines TRBV5-6 with TRBJ1-4; D may be TRBD1 (5 bases). Germline V gives CDR1 SGHDT, CDR2 YYEEEE. The CDR3 has 15 amino acids. V was cut by 4 bases and J by 6 bases, with 16 bases left in between. The CDR3 region is CASSQGTAGDEKLFF. The CDR3 bases are TGTGCCAGCAGCCAAGGGACGGCGGGAGATGAAAAACTGTTTTTT.